This record covers a single T cell receptor beta chain. The data belong to a study of blood T cell repertoires in COVID-19. In the study overall: COVID-19 samples collected from the United States, Italy and Spain covered acute and convalescent phases.

Participants, about 18 to 95 years old, spanned 25 or so US areas. The table came from immunoSEQ multiplex PCR; TCRdb's copy has only in-frame clones and leaves some out. The repertoire consists of some 170,000 clones, with around 84% occurring once and the leading ten covering roughly 15%. This TCR derives from a man between 50 and 59 years old who had recovered from COVID-19. Material: PBMCs or T cells enriched from blood (not recorded which).

The CDR3 reads CASSLVDREAQPQHF. The CDR3 DNA reads TGTGCCAGCAGCTTGGTCGACAGGGAGGCTCAGCCCCAGCATTTT. The chain has TRBV5-8 and TRBJ1-5, with 7 bases identical to TRBD1. Germline V gives CDR1 SGHTS, CDR2 YDEGEE. Trimming removed 0 bases from V and 6 bases from J; junction bases left unmatched: 6. The CDR3 totals 15 residues.